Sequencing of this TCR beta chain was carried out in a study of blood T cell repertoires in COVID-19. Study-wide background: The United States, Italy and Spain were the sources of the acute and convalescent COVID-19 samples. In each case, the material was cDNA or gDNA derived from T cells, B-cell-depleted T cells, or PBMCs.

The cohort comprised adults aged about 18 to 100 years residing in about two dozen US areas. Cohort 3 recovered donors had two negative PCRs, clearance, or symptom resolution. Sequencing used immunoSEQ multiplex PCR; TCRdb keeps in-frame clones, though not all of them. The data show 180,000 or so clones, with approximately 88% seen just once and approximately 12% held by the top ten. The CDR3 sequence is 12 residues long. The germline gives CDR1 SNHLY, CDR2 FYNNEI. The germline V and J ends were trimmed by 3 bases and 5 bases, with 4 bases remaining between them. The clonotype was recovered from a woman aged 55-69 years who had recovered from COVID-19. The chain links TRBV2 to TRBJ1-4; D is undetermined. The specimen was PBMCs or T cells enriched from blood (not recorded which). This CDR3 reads CASSDQNEKLFF. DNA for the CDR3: TGTGCCAGCAGTGATCAGAATGAAAAACTGTTTTTT.